This T cell receptor beta chain comes out of a study of blood T cell repertoires in COVID-19. The repertoire was sequenced with immunoSEQ multiplex PCR; TCRdb's copy has only in-frame clones and lacks some. The table lists roughly 110,000 clones, about 85% of them singletons, with less than 15% in the top ten. This CDR3 comprises 13 residues. Trimming stripped 3 bases from V and 9 bases from J, with 12 bases between. The sequence derives from a human donor in a cohort sampled during active COVID-19. The chain joins TRBV12-3 or TRBV12-4 to TRBJ2-1, with D unclear. Material: peripheral blood. In nucleotides, the CDR3 is TGTGCCAGCAGTTTCATTATTCGCGGTGAGCAGTTCTTC. It is translated as CASSFIIRGEQFF.